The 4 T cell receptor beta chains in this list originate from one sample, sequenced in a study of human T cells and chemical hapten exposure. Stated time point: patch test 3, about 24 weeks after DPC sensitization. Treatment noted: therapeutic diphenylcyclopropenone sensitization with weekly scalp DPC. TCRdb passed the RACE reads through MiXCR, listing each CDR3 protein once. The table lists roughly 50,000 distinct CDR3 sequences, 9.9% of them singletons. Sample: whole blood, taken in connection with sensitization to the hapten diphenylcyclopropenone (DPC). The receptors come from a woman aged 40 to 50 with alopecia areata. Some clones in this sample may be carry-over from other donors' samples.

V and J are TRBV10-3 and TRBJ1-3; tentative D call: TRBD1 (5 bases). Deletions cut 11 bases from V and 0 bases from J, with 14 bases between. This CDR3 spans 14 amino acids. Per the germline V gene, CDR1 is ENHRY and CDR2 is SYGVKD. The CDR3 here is CAGGGDLSGNTIYF. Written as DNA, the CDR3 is TGTGCCGGCGGGGGGGACCTCTCTGGAAACACCATATATTTT.

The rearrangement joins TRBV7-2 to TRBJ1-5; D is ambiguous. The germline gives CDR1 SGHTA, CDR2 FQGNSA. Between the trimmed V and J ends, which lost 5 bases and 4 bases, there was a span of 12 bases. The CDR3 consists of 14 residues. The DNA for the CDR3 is TGTGCCAGCAGCAGCGGCCTACTAAATCAGCCCCAGCATTTT. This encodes CASSSGLLNQPQHF.

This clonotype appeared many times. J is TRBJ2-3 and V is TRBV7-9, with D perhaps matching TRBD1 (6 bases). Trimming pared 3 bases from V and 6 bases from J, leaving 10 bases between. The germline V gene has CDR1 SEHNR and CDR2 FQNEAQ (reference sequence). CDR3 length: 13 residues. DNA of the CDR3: TGTGCCAGCAGCTTGGGGGCGGACGATACGCAGTATTTT. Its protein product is CASSLGADDTQYF.

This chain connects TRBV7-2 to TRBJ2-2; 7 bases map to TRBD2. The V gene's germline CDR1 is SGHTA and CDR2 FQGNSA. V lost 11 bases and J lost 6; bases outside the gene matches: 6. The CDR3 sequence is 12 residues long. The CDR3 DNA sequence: TGTGCCTGCGTGGCGGGGGCCGGGGAGCTGTTTTTT. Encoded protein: CACVAGAGELFF. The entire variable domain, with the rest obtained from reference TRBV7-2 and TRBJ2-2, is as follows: GAGVSQSPSNKVTEKGKDVELRCDPISGHTALYWYRQSLGQGLEFLIYFQGNSAPDKSGLPSDRFSAERTGGSVSTLTIQRTQQEDSAVYLCACVAGAGELFFGEGSRLTVL.